A few counts support the clone carrying this TCR beta chain. What it binds is not known. The sample comes from a study of response to subunit inactivated influenza vaccine. Study results and caveats: The authors put forward the suggestion that each seasonal influenza vaccination may bring in only a limited number of new T cells.

The CDR3 has 20 residues. V shed 7 bases, J shed 1 base, and the junction held 19 bases outside the gene matches. TCRdb processed the RT-PCR reads anew with MiXCR; each CDR3 protein has one entry. The sample has approximately 530,000 distinct CDR3 sequences, 13% seen once. The sequences come from PBMCs from blood, collected 40 to 50 days after vaccination. The chain employs TRBV12-3 or TRBV12-4 and TRBJ2-6, with TRBD1 matching over 7 bases. This receptor was taken from a man aged 45-60 years who received an inactivated influenza vaccine. The CDR3 DNA reads TGTGCCAGCAACCCCTCCCTCCCCGGGACAGCAATTTCTGGGGCCAACGTCCTGACTTTC. Amino acid sequence: CASNPSLPGTAISGANVLTF.